The subject of this entry is one T cell receptor (beta chain). The data are from a study of blood T cell repertoires in COVID-19. Across the study: The samples span acute and convalescent COVID-19 from the United States, Italy and Spain. PBMCs, B-cell-depleted T cells, or T cells were the source of the cDNA or gDNA that made up the material.

Source study methods: Amplification of reference gene primers was used by the study to estimate nucleated cell counts. Libraries were prepared by immunoSEQ multiplex PCR; TCRdb keeps only in-frame clonotypes and omits some of them. The V and J calls and clone size come from that table; D and trimming were worked out from the DNA. Among 30,000 or so clones listed, around 73% were seen once. Sequenced material: peripheral blood. This clonotype was sampled from an older man with acute or convalescent COVID-19.

CDR3 sequence reads: CASSLGTSGGLGTDTQYF. DNA for the CDR3: TGTGCCAGCTCCCTCGGGACTAGCGGGGGACTTGGCACAGATACGCAGTATTTT. The V and J genes are TRBV18 and TRBJ2-3, with 14 positions matching TRBD2. Germline lookup yields CDR1 KGHSH and CDR2 LQKENI. This CDR3 comprises 18 residues. V gave up 6 bases and J gave up 1 base; unmatched junction bases: 9.